These 18 T cell receptor beta chains came from one sample sequenced in a study of T cell responses to AZD1222 COVID-19 vaccine. Data came from immunoSEQ multiplex PCR; TCRdb stores just in-frame clones and leaves some out. Found here are 89,000 or so clones, over 80% of them singletons; the top ten hold around 15%. The sequences come from peripheral blood, collected on day 0 of AZD1222 vaccination. The receptors shown here come from an adult in good health.

This chain uses TRBV5-1 with TRBJ2-1; 10 positions agree with TRBD2. This CDR3 has 13 residues. Germline CDR1 is SGHRS and CDR2 is YFSETQ. The V segment lost 4 bases and the J segment 7 bases; nucleotides outside the gene matches: 2. CDR3: CASSRSGRNEQFF. The DNA of the CDR3 is TGCGCCAGCAGCCGTAGCGGGAGGAATGAGCAGTTCTTC.

The genes are TRBV30 and TRBJ2-2, with D perhaps TRBD1 or TRBD2 (5 bases each). V dropped 0 bases and J dropped 3 bases, with 8 bases sitting between them. Germline lookup yields CDR1 GTSNPN and CDR2 SVGIG (reference sequence). The CDR3 sequence is 14 residues long. The CDR3 loop reads CAWSVGGDTGELFF. The DNA for the CDR3 is TGTGCCTGGAGTGTTGGGGGTGACACCGGGGAGCTGTTTTTT.

The rearrangement uses TRBV5-4 and TRBJ2-2; D is undetermined. Deletions cut 4 bases from V and 6 bases from J, with 16 bases between. Germline V gives CDR1 SGHNT, CDR2 YYREEE (reference sequence). The CDR3 is 15 residues long. CDR3 nucleotides: TGTGCCAGCAGCCTACCCCCGGGTTTGCCCGGGGAGCTGTTTTTT. Its translation is CASSLPPGLPGELFF.

This clone was seen ten or more times. The rearrangement joins TRBV7-6 to TRBJ2-7, with 7 positions matching TRBD2. In germline, CDR1 is SGHVS, CDR2 FNYEAQ. The CDR3 loop spans 16 amino acids. V lost 4 bases and J lost 4; bases outside the gene matches: 13. The CDR3 nucleotides are TGTGCCAGCAGCTCAGCAAATCGAGGGAGGGCGTACGAGCAGTACTTC. Translated, it gives CASSSANRGRAYEQYF.

The chain carries TRBV24-1 and TRBJ2-1; 12 bases line up with TRBD2. This CDR3 has 19 amino acids. Trimming took 7 bases from V and 4 from J; bases not matched to a gene: 16. CDR1 is KGHDR and CDR2 is SFDVKD in the germline V gene. The CDR3 here is CATSQRLGLAGTEYNEQFF. CDR3 DNA: TGTGCCACCAGCCAAAGACTAGGACTAGCGGGAACCGAGTACAATGAGCAGTTCTTC.

V gene TRBV5-1 combines with J gene TRBJ1-4, with 10 positions matching TRBD1. The CDR3 has 16 residues. Losses at the gene ends were 4 bases for V and 2 bases for J; bases not matched to a gene: 5. Looked up from germline, CDR1 is SGHRS and CDR2 is YFSETQ. For the CDR3, the DNA is TGCGCCAGCAGCCTTCGGACAGGGGGTACTAATGAAAAACTGTTTTTT. Protein: CASSLRTGGTNEKLFF.

The J gene is TRBJ1-6, the V gene TRBV30; TRBD1 might be the D (5 bases). The germline CDR1 and CDR2 sequences are GTSNPN and SVGIG (reference sequence). The V and J ends lost 7 bases and 10 bases respectively, with 14 bases between them. The CDR3 is 12 residues long. CDR3 protein: CASQGRGSPLHF. The CDR3, as DNA: TGTGCCTCCCAGGGTCGGGGGTCACCCCTCCACTTT.

V and J are TRBV5-6 and TRBJ1-5; D is unclear. CDR1 and CDR2 (germline): SGHDT, YYEEEE. Trimming removed 3 bases from V and 1 base from J, with 8 bases in between. This CDR3 is built from 14 residues. The CDR3 region is CASSYARSNQPQHF. The CDR3 nucleotides are TGTGCCAGCAGCTATGCGAGGAGCAATCAGCCCCAGCATTTT.

This clone came up once. The chain links TRBV7-9 to TRBJ2-3; 9 bases line up with TRBD1. With 6 bases clipped from V and 2 bases from J, the junction kept 3 bases outside the gene matches. The germline V gene has CDR1 SEHNR and CDR2 FQNEAQ (reference sequence). The CDR3 has 14 residues. Here the CDR3 DNA reads TGTGCCAGCAGGGGGACAGGGTCCACAGATACGCAGTATTTT. Amino acids: CASRGTGSTDTQYF.

This clone was counted between two and nine times. This rearrangement joins TRBV2 to TRBJ1-6; D gene uncertain. CDR1 SNHLY and CDR2 FYNNEI come from the germline V gene. The V gene lost 7 bases and the J gene lost 9 bases, with 13 bases spanning the gap. The CDR3 totals 13 residues. The CDR3 DNA reads TGTGCCAGCAAGTATCGTGTTGGTTCACCCCTCCACTTT. Translated: CASKYRVGSPLHF.

The chain combines TRBV3-1 (or the pseudogene TRBV3-2) with TRBJ1-2; 10 bases match TRBD1. J lost 6 bases, V lost 5 bases, and 6 bases had no gene match. There are 14 residues in the CDR3. Germline CDR1 and CDR2: LGHDT and YNNKEL (reference sequence). CDR3 region: CASSGRQGANGYTF. The CDR3 DNA reads as TGTGCCAGCAGCGGCCGACAGGGGGCGAATGGCTACACCTTC.

V gene TRBV6-5 combines with J gene TRBJ1-1, with D unresolved. Germline V gene sequence: CDR1 MNHEY, CDR2 SVGAGI. The CDR3 length is 15 residues. V lost 2 bases, J lost 0 bases, and 10 bases lay in between. CDR3 in DNA: TGTGCCAGCAGTTACCTCGCACCGATGAACACTGAAGCTTTCTTT. It specifies CASSYLAPMNTEAFF.

The chain carries TRBV12-5 and TRBJ1-6; the D gene is possibly TRBD1 (6 bases). The CDR3 loop spans 14 amino acids. In germline, CDR1 is LGHNT, CDR2 FRNRAP. Trimming took 4 bases from V and 12 from J, leaving 16 bases between them. CDR3 sequence: CASGSTGPRVPLHF. CDR3 bases: TGTGCTAGTGGTTCGACAGGACCCAGAGTACCCCTCCACTTT.

The sample holds a few counts of this clone. The rearrangement uses TRBV10-3 and TRBJ1-4, with 7 bases fitting TRBD1. Germline CDR1 ENHRY, CDR2 SYGVKD. CDR3 length equals 13 residues. J lost 6 bases, V lost 6 bases, and 4 bases had no gene match. The DNA of the CDR3 is TGTGCCATCAGCGTCGACAGGGATGAAAAACTGTTTTTT. It specifies CAISVDRDEKLFF.

This chain joins TRBV19 and TRBJ1-2; D possibly corresponds to TRBD1 (6 bases). Looked up from germline, CDR1 is LNHDA and CDR2 is SQIVND (reference sequence). V was clipped by 5 bases and J by 8 bases, with 18 bases between them. The CDR3 runs to 14 residues. The CDR3 loop is CASSRDTGTGGYTF. In DNA, the CDR3 is TGTGCCAGTAGTCGGGACACCGGTACGGGGGGCTACACCTTC.

The rearrangement uses TRBV18 and TRBJ1-1, with D unresolved. Trimming pared 6 bases from V and 1 base from J, leaving 9 bases between. The CDR3 is 13 residues long. Germline loops: CDR1 KGHSH, CDR2 LQKENI. In DNA, the CDR3 is TGTGCCAGCTCGCCCGACCAGAACACTGAAGCTTTCTTT. Amino acid sequence: CASSPDQNTEAFF.

This clone occurred once. The chain uses TRBV10-3 and TRBJ2-7; D unclear. V gave up 2 bases and J gave up 0 bases, with 14 bases separating them. This CDR3 spans 16 amino acids. Germline V gene lookup returns CDR1 ENHRY and CDR2 SYGVKD. This chain's CDR3 is CAISEPQLENSYEQYF. The CDR3 DNA sequence: TGTGCCATCAGTGAGCCACAGCTAGAGAACTCCTACGAGCAGTACTTC.

The V and J genes are TRBV18 and TRBJ2-1; D may be TRBD1 (5 bases). CDR1 is KGHSH and CDR2 is LQKENI in the germline V gene. The CDR3 spans 13 residues. Trimming took off 2 bases at V and 7 bases at J, with 9 bases between the two ends. The CDR3 loop is CASSPVGRNEQFF. The CDR3 coding sequence is TGTGCCAGCTCACCAGTGGGGCGGAATGAGCAGTTCTTC.